The 18 T cell receptor beta chains listed next were all sequenced from one sample in a study of prognosis after radiotherapy for stage I lung cancer (dated by TCRdb to about 2021). The sequencer listed for this sample is Illumina HiSeq 3000. The TCR beta CDR3 region was amplified from genomic DNA by two rounds of multiplex PCR. In the first round of PCR, primers specific to each TRBV and TRBJ gene were used, and the primer sequences are filed in Chinese patent CN105087789A. TCRdb handled the public reads itself, with Q25 trimming in fastp and clone calling in MiXCR, and kept productive beta chains. One record per CDR3 amino acid sequence lists the most common genes and DNA. The sample data list 12,000 or so distinct CDR3 sequences, and about 56% of these were observed just once. The ten largest make up 20% of the sample. Here the sequenced sample was PBMCs, taken before or after stereotactic body radiation therapy (not recorded which). These receptors originate from a donor of 50 years or more with non-small cell lung cancer.

This clonotype was recorded many times. The V gene is TRBV7-9, the J gene TRBJ1-1, with TRBD1 matching 9 bases. Germline V lookup: CDR1 SEHNR, CDR2 FQNEAQ (reference sequence). The CDR3 is 15 residues long. Trimming at V came to 5 bases and at J to 1 base, leaving 5 bases not matched to a gene. The CDR3: CASSLLGQGNTEAFF. In nucleotides, the CDR3 is TGTGCCAGCAGCCTACTGGGACAGGGGAACACTGAAGCTTTCTTT.

This clonotype rates as medium-sized. This chain connects TRBV11-2 to TRBJ2-3, with D tentatively TRBD2 (5 bases). Germline-derived CDR1 and CDR2 are SGHAT and FQNNGV. The CDR3 runs 14 residues. The V end was cut by 4 bases, the J end by 6 bases, with 14 bases between. The CDR3, as DNA: TGTGCCAGCAGCTGGGGAGCGGCGCGGGATACGCAGTATTTT. It is translated as CASSWGAARDTQYF.

The table lists this clonotype with many counts. The chain recombines TRBV24-1 with TRBJ2-2; unclear D gene. Trimming shortened V by 12 bases and J by 5 bases, and 18 bases separated the two germline ends. The CDR3 has 14 residues. In germline, CDR1 is KGHDR, CDR2 SFDVKD. In nucleotides, the CDR3 is TGTGCCTCCCAAGCTAGTAGCTTTACCGGGGAGCTGTTTTTT. Encoded protein: CASQASSFTGELFF.

Turning to this clonotype: A read error likely explains this, since a far larger clone differs by one base. This sequence joins TRBV7-9 and TRBJ2-1, with 13 bases lining up with TRBD2. Losses at the gene ends were 5 bases for V and 10 bases for J; bases not matched to a gene: 17. CDR1 is SEHNR, CDR2 FQNEAQ, per germline (reference sequence). This CDR3 region has 18 residues. The CDR3 nucleotides read TGTGCCAGCAGCCCAACCTACCTTACTAGCGGGAGGGCTTGGGAGCAGTTCTTC. Translated, it gives CASSPTYLTSGRAWEQFF.

This clonotype is medium-sized by share. The V gene is TRBV9, the J gene TRBJ2-1; the D gene is possibly TRBD1 (5 bases). Trimming pared 2 bases from V and 6 bases from J, leaving 9 bases between. The CDR3 runs 13 residues. Germline CDR1 reads SGDLS; CDR2 reads YYNGEE. The CDR3, as DNA: TGTGCCAGCAGCGTCTCGGACACCAATGAGCAGTTCTTC. It specifies CASSVSDTNEQFF. The complete variable domain, with remaining parts taken from reference TRBV9 and TRBJ2-1, reads DSGVTQTPKHLITATGQRVTLRCSPRSGDLSVYWYQQSLDQGLQFLIQYYNGEERAKGNILERFSAQQFPDLHSELNLSSLELGDSALYFCASSVSDTNEQFFGPGTRLTVL.

This clonotype was detected only once. V gene TRBV4-2 combines with J gene TRBJ2-7; possibly TRBD1 for D (6 bases). V lost 1 base, J lost 13 bases, and 26 bases lay in between. CDR3 length equals 16 residues. CDR1 and CDR2 from the germline V gene are LGHNA and YNFKEQ. CDR3 sequence: CASSQGVEDRTHDHYF. Here the CDR3 DNA reads TGTGCCAGCAGCCAAGGTGTCGAGGACAGAACCCACGATCATTACTTC.

This clonotype was counted a few times. A far larger clone is only one base removed, so a read error is likely. The chain couples TRBV12-3 or TRBV12-4 to TRBJ2-5; 9 positions match TRBD2. The CDR3 totals 15 residues. The CDR3 bases are TGTGCCAGCAGTTTAGGGGGACTAGCCGCCGATGAGCATTTCTTC. This translates into CASSLGGLAADEHFF.

The table lists this clonotype with many counts. CDR3 residues: CSADLGENTEAFF. As DNA, the CDR3 is TGCAGTGCGGATTTGGGGGAAAACACTGAAGCTTTCTTT. The rearrangement links TRBV20-1 to TRBJ1-1; the D gene is possibly TRBD1 (5 bases). Germline V gene data show CDR1 as DFQATT and CDR2 as SNEGSKA (reference sequence). The CDR3 sequence is 13 residues long. Trimming stripped 6 bases from V and 2 bases from J, with 13 bases between.

On this clonotype itself: A read error may produce the germline difference seen at one junction end. The chain links TRBV27 to TRBJ2-7; 7 positions match TRBD1. The CDR3 is 12 amino acids. Germline V gives CDR1 MNHEY, CDR2 SMNVEV (reference sequence). The chain's CDR3 is CAGRWDSYEQYF. For the CDR3, the DNA is TGTGCCGGCAGGTGGGACAGCTACGAGCAGTACTTC.

Many counts were recorded for this clonotype. The rearrangement links TRBV7-8 to TRBJ2-7, with D possibly being TRBD2 (7 bases). V lost 5 bases, J lost 5 bases, and 16 bases lay in between. Germline V gene sequence: CDR1 SGHVS, CDR2 FQNEAQ. The CDR3 has 14 amino acids. The CDR3 sequence is CASSGSPGGNEQYF. The CDR3 DNA sequence: TGTGCCAGCAGCGGATCCCCGGGGGGCAACGAGCAGTACTTC. The full variable domain, with the rest looked up from reference TRBV7-8 and TRBJ2-7, is GAGVSQSPRYKVAKRGQDVALRCDPISGHVSLFWYQQALGQGPEFLTYFQNEAQLDKSGLPSDRFFAERPEGSVSTLKIQRTQQEDSAVYLCASSGSPGGNEQYFGPGTRLTVT.

V usage is TRBV28 and J usage is TRBJ2-3, with TRBD1 matching 10 bases. The V and J ends lost 5 bases and 3 bases, in that order; junction bases with no gene match: 5. CDR1 is MDHEN and CDR2 is SYDVKM in the germline V gene. The CDR3 contains 15 residues. CDR3 sequence reads: CASSPPGQGTDTQYF. The CDR3 DNA is TGTGCCAGCAGTCCACCGGGACAGGGGACAGATACGCAGTATTTT. The whole variable domain, remainder taken from reference TRBV28 and TRBJ2-3, is DVKVTQSSRYLVKRTGEKVFLECVQDMDHENMFWYRQDPGLGLRLIYFSYDVKMKEKGDIPEGYSVSREKKERFSLILESASTNQTSMYLCASSPPGQGTDTQYFGPGTRLTVL.

The rearrangement uses TRBV28 and TRBJ2-7, with 8 positions matching TRBD1. Germline assignment: CDR1 MDHEN and CDR2 SYDVKM. The CDR3 has 15 residues. V shed 2 bases, J shed 4 bases, and the junction held 7 bases outside the gene matches. Here the CDR3 reads CASSLAGTGGYEQYF. The CDR3 DNA sequence: TGTGCCAGCAGTTTAGCGGGGACAGGAGGTTACGAGCAGTACTTC. The full variable domain, its missing parts supplied by reference TRBV28 and TRBJ2-7, is DVKVTQSSRYLVKRTGEKVFLECVQDMDHENMFWYRQDPGLGLRLIYFSYDVKMKEKGDIPEGYSVSREKKERFSLILESASTNQTSMYLCASSLAGTGGYEQYFGPGTRLTVT.

This clonotype occurred once. The chain joins TRBV7-2 to TRBJ2-7; D may be TRBD1 (5 bases). The germline V gene encodes CDR1 SGHTA and CDR2 FQGNSA. This CDR3 comprises 16 residues. Trimming stripped 1 base from V and 0 bases from J, with 13 bases between. The CDR3 loop is CASSLGMTASSYEQYF. The CDR3 DNA sequence: TGTGCCAGCAGCTTAGGTATGACAGCTTCCTCCTACGAGCAGTACTTC.

The sample holds many counts of this clonotype. The V and J genes are TRBV20-1 and TRBJ2-7; perhaps TRBD2 as D (5 bases). This CDR3 spans 12 amino acids. V shed 6 bases and J shed 6 bases, with 15 bases lying between them. Germline V CDR1 and CDR2: DFQATT, SNEGSKA (reference sequence). DNA of the CDR3: TGCAGTGCCGCGGCGGGTGGGGTCGAGCAGTACTTC. Its protein product is CSAAAGGVEQYF.

The chain employs TRBV5-5 and TRBJ2-3; possibly TRBD1 for D (6 bases). The CDR3 has 14 amino acids. Germline V CDR1 and CDR2: SGHKS, YYEKEE (reference sequence). The ends were cut back, 4 bases at V and 2 bases at J, with 11 bases in the middle. CDR3 coding DNA: TGTGCCAGCAGCCTGGACAGAAACACAGATACGCAGTATTTT. As protein: CASSLDRNTDTQYF.

Judged by abundance, this clonotype is medium-sized. This sequence joins TRBV10-3 and TRBJ2-7; TRBD2 aligns across 9 bases. Trimming removed 4 bases from V and 2 bases from J; junction bases left unmatched: 3. Germline CDR1 and CDR2: ENHRY and SYGVKD. CDR3 length: 14 amino acids. The CDR3 nucleotides are TGTGCCATCAGTGGTAGCGGGAGACCCTACGAGCAGTACTTC. Its protein product is CAISGSGRPYEQYF.

This clonotype is medium-sized. The genes are TRBV6-5 and TRBJ2-1; the D gene is possibly TRBD2 (5 bases). Trimming left V 4 bases short and J 2 bases short, with 15 bases between. The CDR3 totals 16 residues. The germline V gene encodes CDR1 MNHEY and CDR2 SVGAGI. The CDR3 DNA reads as TGTGCCAGCAGTTTAAAACAATCCGGGGCCTACAATGAGCAGTTCTTC. This translates into CASSLKQSGAYNEQFF.

The V and J genes are TRBV28 and TRBJ2-3, with 9 nucleotides matching TRBD1. Germline loops: CDR1 MDHEN, CDR2 SYDVKM. V shed 5 bases and J 3 bases; nucleotides not matched to a gene: 6. This CDR3 contains 15 residues. CDR3 residues: CASSPGDRATDTQYF. The DNA for the CDR3 is TGTGCCAGCAGTCCCGGGGACAGGGCGACAGATACGCAGTATTTT.